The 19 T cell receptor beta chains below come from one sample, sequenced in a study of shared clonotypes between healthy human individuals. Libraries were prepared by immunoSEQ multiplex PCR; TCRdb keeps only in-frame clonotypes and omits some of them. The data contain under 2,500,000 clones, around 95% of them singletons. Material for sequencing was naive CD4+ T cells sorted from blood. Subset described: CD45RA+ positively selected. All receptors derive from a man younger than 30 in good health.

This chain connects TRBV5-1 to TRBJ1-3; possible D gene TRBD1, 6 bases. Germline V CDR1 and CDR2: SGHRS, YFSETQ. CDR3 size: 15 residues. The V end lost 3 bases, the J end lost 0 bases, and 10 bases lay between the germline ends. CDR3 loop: CASSSVQGSGNTIYF. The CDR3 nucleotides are TGCGCCAGCAGCTCCGTACAGGGCTCTGGAAACACCATATATTTT.

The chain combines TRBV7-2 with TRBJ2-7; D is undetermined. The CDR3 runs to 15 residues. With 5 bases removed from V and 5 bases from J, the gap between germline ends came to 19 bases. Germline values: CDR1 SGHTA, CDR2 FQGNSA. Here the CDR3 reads CASSPSTSQPHEQYF. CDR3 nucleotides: TGTGCCAGCAGCCCTTCCACCTCCCAACCCCACGAGCAGTACTTC. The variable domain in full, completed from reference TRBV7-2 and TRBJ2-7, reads GAGVSQSPSNKVTEKGKDVELRCDPISGHTALYWYRQSLGQGLEFLIYFQGNSAPDKSGLPSDRFSAERTGGSVSTLTIQRTQQEDSAVYLCASSPSTSQPHEQYFGPGTRLTVT.

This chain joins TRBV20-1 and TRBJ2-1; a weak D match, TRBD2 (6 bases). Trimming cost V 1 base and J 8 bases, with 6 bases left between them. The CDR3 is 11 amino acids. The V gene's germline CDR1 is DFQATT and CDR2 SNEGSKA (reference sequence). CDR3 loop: CSARASDEQFF. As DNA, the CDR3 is TGCAGTGCTAGAGCTAGCGATGAGCAGTTCTTC.

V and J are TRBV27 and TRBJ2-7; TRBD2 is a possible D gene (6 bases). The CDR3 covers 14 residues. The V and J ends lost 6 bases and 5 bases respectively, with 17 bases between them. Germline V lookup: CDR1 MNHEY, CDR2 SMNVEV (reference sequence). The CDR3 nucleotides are TGTGCCAGCAGACCCCGGGAGTATAAGAACGAGCAGTACTTC. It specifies CASRPREYKNEQYF.

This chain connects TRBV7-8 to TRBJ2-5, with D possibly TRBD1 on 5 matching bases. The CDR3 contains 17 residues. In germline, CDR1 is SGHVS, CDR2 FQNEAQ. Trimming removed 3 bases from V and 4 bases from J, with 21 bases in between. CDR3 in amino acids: CASSLGQSVGLGETQYF. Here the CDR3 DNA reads TGTGCCAGCAGCTTGGGGCAGAGCGTGGGGCTGGGAGAGACCCAGTACTTC.

The CDR3 DNA is TGTGCCAGCAGCGTAGATTGGCGTCGGGACAGGGAAAGCCAAGAGACCCAGTACTTC. Its translation is CASSVDWRRDRESQETQYF. The gene calls are TRBV9 and TRBJ2-5, with TRBD1 identical over 9 bases. Germline assignment: CDR1 SGDLS and CDR2 YYNGEE. Trimming took 0 bases from V and 1 from J; bases not matched to a gene: 13. CDR3 length: 19 amino acids.

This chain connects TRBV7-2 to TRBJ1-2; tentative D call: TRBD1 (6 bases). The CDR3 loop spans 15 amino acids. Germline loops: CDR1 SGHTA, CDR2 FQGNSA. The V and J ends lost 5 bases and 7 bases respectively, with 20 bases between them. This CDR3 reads CASSDGQPSVSGYTF. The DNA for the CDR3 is TGTGCCAGCAGCGACGGACAGCCTTCGGTTAGTGGCTACACCTTC.

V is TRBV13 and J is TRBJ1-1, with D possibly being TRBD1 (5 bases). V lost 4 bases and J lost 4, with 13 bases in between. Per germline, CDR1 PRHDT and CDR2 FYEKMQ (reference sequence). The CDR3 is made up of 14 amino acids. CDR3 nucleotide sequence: TGTGCCAGCAGCTCAACCAGGGAACGCACTGAAGCTTTCTTT. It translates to CASSSTRERTEAFF.

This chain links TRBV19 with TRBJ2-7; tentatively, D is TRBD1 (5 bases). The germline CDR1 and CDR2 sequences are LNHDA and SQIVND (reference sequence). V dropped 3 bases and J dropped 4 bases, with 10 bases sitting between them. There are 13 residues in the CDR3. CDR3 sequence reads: CASSMGRAYEQYF. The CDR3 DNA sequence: TGTGCCAGTAGTATGGGCAGGGCATACGAGCAGTACTTC.

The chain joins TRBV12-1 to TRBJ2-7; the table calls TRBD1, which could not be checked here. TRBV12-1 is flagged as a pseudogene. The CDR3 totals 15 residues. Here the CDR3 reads CASSFGPQGSNEQYF. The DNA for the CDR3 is TGTGCCAGCAGCTTTGGCCCACAGGGAAGTAACGAGCAGTACTTC.

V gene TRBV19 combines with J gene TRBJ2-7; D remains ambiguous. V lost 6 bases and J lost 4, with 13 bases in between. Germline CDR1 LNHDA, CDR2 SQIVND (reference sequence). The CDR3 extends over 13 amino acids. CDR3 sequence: CASRSVGGYEQYF. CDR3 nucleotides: TGTGCCAGTAGGAGCGTAGGCGGATACGAGCAGTACTTC.

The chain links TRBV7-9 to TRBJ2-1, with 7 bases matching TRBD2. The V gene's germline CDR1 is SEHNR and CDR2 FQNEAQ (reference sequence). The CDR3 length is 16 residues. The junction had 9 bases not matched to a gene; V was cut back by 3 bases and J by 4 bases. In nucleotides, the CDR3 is TGTGCCAGCAGCTTGGGACTCCGGGGGGAATACAATGAGCAGTTCTTC. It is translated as CASSLGLRGEYNEQFF.

CDR3 loop: CASSQDGRQETQYF. CDR3 coding DNA: TGTGCCAGCAGCCAAGACGGTAGACAAGAGACCCAGTACTTC. This rearrangement joins TRBV4-2 to TRBJ2-5, with no clear D. Germline-derived CDR1 and CDR2 are LGHNA and YNFKEQ. The length of the CDR3 is 14 residues. Trimming stripped 0 bases from V and 2 bases from J, with 7 bases between.

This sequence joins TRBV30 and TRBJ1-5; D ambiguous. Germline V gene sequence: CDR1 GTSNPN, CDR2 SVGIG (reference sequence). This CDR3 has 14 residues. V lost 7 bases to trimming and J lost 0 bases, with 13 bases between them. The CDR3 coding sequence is TGTGCCTCGTCGGCCGGAAATAGCAATCAGCCCCAGCATTTT. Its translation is CASSAGNSNQPQHF.

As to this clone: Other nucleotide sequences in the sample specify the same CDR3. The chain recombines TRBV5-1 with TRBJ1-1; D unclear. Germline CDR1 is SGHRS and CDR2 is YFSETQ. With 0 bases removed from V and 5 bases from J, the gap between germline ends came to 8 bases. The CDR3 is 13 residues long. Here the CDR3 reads CASSLVGDTEAFF. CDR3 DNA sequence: TGCGCCAGCAGCTTGGTAGGAGATACTGAAGCTTTCTTT.

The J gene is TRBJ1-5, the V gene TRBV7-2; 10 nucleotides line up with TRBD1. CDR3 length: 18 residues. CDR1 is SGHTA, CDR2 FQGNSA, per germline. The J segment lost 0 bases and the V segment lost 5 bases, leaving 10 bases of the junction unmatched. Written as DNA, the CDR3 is TGTGCCAGCAGCCAACTTTGGGGGGACAGGGGTAGCAATCAGCCCCAGCATTTT. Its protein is CASSQLWGDRGSNQPQHF.

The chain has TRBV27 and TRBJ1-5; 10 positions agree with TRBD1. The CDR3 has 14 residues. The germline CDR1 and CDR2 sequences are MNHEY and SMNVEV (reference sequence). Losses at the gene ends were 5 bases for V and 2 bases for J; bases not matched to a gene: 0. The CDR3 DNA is TGTGCCAGCAGTGGGACAGGGGGCAATCAGCCCCAGCATTTT. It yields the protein CASSGTGGNQPQHF.

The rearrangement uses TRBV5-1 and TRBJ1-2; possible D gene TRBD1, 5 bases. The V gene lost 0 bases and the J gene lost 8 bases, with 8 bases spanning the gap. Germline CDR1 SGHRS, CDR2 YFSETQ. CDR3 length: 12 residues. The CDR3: CASSLAGQGYTF. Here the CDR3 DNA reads TGCGCCAGCAGCTTGGCGGGGCAGGGCTACACCTTC.

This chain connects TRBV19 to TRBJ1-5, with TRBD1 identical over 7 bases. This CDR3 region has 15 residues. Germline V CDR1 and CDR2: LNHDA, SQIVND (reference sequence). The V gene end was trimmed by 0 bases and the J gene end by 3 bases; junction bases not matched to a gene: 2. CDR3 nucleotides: TGTGCCAGTAGTATAGAGACAGGGACCAATCAGCCCCAGCATTTT. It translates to CASSIETGTNQPQHF.